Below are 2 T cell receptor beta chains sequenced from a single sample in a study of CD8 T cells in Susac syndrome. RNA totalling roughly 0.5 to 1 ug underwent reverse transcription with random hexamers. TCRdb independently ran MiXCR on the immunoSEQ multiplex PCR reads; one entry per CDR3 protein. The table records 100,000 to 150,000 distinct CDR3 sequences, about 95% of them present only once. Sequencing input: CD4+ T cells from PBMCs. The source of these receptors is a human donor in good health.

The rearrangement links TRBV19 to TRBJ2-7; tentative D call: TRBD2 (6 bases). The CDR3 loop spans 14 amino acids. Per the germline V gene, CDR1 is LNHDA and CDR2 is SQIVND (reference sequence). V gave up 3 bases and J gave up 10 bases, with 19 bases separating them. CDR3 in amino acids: CASSITRNQGGQYF. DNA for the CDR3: TGTGCCAGTAGTATTACCCGGAACCAGGGAGGCCAGTACTTC.

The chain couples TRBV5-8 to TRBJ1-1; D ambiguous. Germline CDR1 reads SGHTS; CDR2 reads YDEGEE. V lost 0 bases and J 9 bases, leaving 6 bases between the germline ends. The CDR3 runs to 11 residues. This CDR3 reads CASSLVGKAFF. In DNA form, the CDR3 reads TGTGCCAGCAGCTTGGTGGGGAAAGCTTTCTTT.